The 21 T cell receptor beta chains in this list originate from one sample, sequenced in a study of Graves' ophthalmopathy and Graves' hyperthyroidism. Transcripts of RNA were the source for amplifying TCR beta CDR3 regions. HTBI-primed RT-PCR formed the first round, and a multiplex PCR formed the second. MiXCR was run by TCRdb on the multiplex PCR reads, yielding one entry per CDR3 protein. The profile shows some 210,000 distinct CDR3 sequences, 25% to 30% of them singletons. The source material was peripheral blood. The receptor set was obtained from a middle-aged man with Graves' ophthalmopathy.

This clonotype was seen many times. This chain uses TRBV6-5 with TRBJ1-1; D is perhaps TRBD1 (6 bases). This CDR3 is built from 14 residues. Trimming stripped 5 bases from V and 7 bases from J, with 17 bases between. Germline V gene data show CDR1 as MNHEY and CDR2 as SVGAGI. CDR3 protein: CASSIPGVRGEAFF. As DNA, the CDR3 is TGTGCCAGCAGTATTCCAGGGGTTCGGGGTGAAGCTTTCTTT.

This clonotype occurred many times. This chain joins TRBV6-5 and TRBJ1-1; D call uncertain. There are 13 residues in the CDR3. Trimming removed 0 bases at V and 2 bases at J, with 4 bases between. Per germline, CDR1 MNHEY and CDR2 SVGAGI. The CDR3 is CASSYSSNTEAFF. The DNA for the CDR3 is TGTGCCAGCAGTTACTCATCAAACACTGAAGCTTTCTTT.

The V call is TRBV6-4, the J call TRBJ1-6; perhaps TRBD1 as D (5 bases). The CDR3 spans 15 residues. Germline V lookup: CDR1 MRHNA, CDR2 SNTAGT. V was pared by 4 bases and J by 6 bases, with 13 bases between. CDR3 sequence reads: CASSAEAGSNSPLHF. The CDR3 nucleotides read TGTGCCAGCAGTGCCGAGGCAGGGAGTAATTCACCCCTCCACTTT.

The V gene is TRBV6-1, the J gene TRBJ2-7, with TRBD2 matching over 10 bases. Germline V gene data show CDR1 as MNHNS and CDR2 as SASEGT. The CDR3 is 14 residues long. Losses at the gene ends were 6 bases for V and 3 bases for J; bases not matched to a gene: 5. The CDR3 loop reads CASRRTSGNYEQYF. CDR3 DNA: TGTGCCAGCAGGCGGACTAGCGGCAACTACGAGCAGTACTTC.

The J gene is TRBJ2-5, the V gene TRBV20-1, with a possible D match to TRBD2 (6 bases). V dropped 4 bases and J dropped 3 bases, with 9 bases sitting between them. The CDR3 extends over 12 amino acids. In germline, CDR1 is DFQATT, CDR2 SNEGSKA (reference sequence). CDR3 loop: CSAISGKETQYF. CDR3 nucleotide sequence: TGCAGTGCTATTAGCGGCAAAGAGACCCAGTACTTC.

This clonotype was found many times. This chain uses TRBV7-6 with TRBJ2-7; D not resolved. CDR1 and CDR2 from the germline V gene are SGHVS and FNYEAQ. The length of the CDR3 is 13 residues. V lost 3 bases and J lost 3, with 9 bases in between. CDR3 protein: CASSFGRNYEQYF. CDR3 in DNA: TGTGCCAGCAGCTTCGGACGGAACTACGAGCAGTACTTC.

This clonotype was recorded many times. The chain combines TRBV28 with TRBJ2-7; D ambiguous. CDR1 is MDHEN and CDR2 is SYDVKM in the germline V gene. The V and J ends lost 5 bases and 4 bases respectively, with 6 bases between them. This CDR3 has 11 residues. The chain's CDR3 is CASSGFYEQYF. DNA for the CDR3: TGTGCCAGCAGTGGATTTTACGAGCAGTACTTC. The variable domain in full, with the rest retrieved from reference TRBV28 and TRBJ2-7, is DVKVTQSSRYLVKRTGEKVFLECVQDMDHENMFWYRQDPGLGLRLIYFSYDVKMKEKGDIPEGYSVSREKKERFSLILESASTNQTSMYLCASSGFYEQYFGPGTRLTVT.

This clonotype was counted at least ten times. The rearrangement joins TRBV7-2 to TRBJ2-7; D gene unclear. V lost 0 bases, J lost 2 bases, and 8 bases lay in between. The CDR3 has 14 residues. CDR1 and CDR2 (germline): SGHTA, FQGNSA. The chain's CDR3 is CASSLARGPYEQYF. The CDR3 DNA reads TGTGCCAGCAGCTTAGCGCGTGGTCCCTACGAGCAGTACTTC. Full variable domain (remainder filled in from reference TRBV7-2 and TRBJ2-7): GAGVSQSPSNKVTEKGKDVELRCDPISGHTALYWYRQSLGQGLEFLIYFQGNSAPDKSGLPSDRFSAERTGGSVSTLTIQRTQQEDSAVYLCASSLARGPYEQYFGPGTRLTVT.

Many counts were recorded for this clonotype. The chain has TRBV24-1 and TRBJ1-1; D is perhaps TRBD1 (6 bases). This CDR3 has 13 residues. Trimming took off 2 bases at V and 7 bases at J, with 10 bases between the two ends. From germline, CDR1 is KGHDR and CDR2 SFDVKD. CDR3 in DNA: TGTGCCACCAGTGATTCTGACAGGAATGAAGCTTTCTTT. Encoded protein: CATSDSDRNEAFF.

This chain joins TRBV10-3 and TRBJ1-5, with 8 nucleotides matching TRBD1. The CDR3 spans 14 residues. V lost 6 bases and J lost 6; bases outside the gene matches: 7. The germline V gene has CDR1 ENHRY and CDR2 SYGVKD. CDR3 sequence (DNA): TGTGCCATCAGCGCAGGGGGCGCGGGTCAGCCCCAGCATTTT. Its translation is CAISAGGAGQPQHF.

This clonotype was picked up many times. The chain has TRBV6-2 or TRBV6-3 and TRBJ2-7; perhaps TRBD1 as D (6 bases). The CDR3 has 15 residues. The germline V and J ends were trimmed by 10 bases and 1 base, with 20 bases remaining between them. Germline V gene lookup returns CDR1 MNHEY and CDR2 SVGEGT. The DNA of the CDR3 is TGTGCCACCGCAACTACAGGGATGGGGTCCTACGAGCAGTACTTC. It yields the protein CATATTGMGSYEQYF.

This clonotype showed up many times. This rearrangement joins TRBV12-3 or TRBV12-4 to TRBJ1-6; 10 nucleotides match TRBD1. J gave up 9 bases and V 5 bases, and 7 bases lay outside the gene matches. The CDR3 length is 15 residues. The CDR3 sequence is CASSGRGQGSSPLHF. CDR3 nucleotide sequence: TGTGCCAGCAGTGGTCGGGGACAGGGGAGTTCACCCCTCCACTTT.

The V call is TRBV6-2 or TRBV6-3, the J call TRBJ2-7, with 8 bases fitting TRBD2. The germline CDR1 and CDR2 sequences are MNHEY and SVGEGT. The CDR3 loop spans 18 amino acids. V lost 2 bases and J lost 2; bases outside the gene matches: 14. The CDR3 DNA follows: TGTGCCAGCAGTTACGGGGTCGGAACTAGCGGAGGGACCTACGAGCAGTACTTC. This encodes CASSYGVGTSGGTYEQYF.

This clonotype was observed at least ten times. The genes are TRBV7-2 and TRBJ2-5; TRBD2 might be the D (5 bases). Germline CDR1 reads SGHTA; CDR2 reads FQGNSA. The CDR3 contains 12 residues. V was trimmed by 5 bases and J by 4 bases, leaving 8 bases between them. The CDR3 region has the DNA TGTGCCAGCAGCGCCGGAGGAGAGACCCAGTACTTC. Its translation: CASSAGGETQYF. Using reference TRBV7-2 and TRBJ2-5 for the parts outside the CDR3, the full variable domain is GAGVSQSPSNKVTEKGKDVELRCDPISGHTALYWYRQSLGQGLEFLIYFQGNSAPDKSGLPSDRFSAERTGGSVSTLTIQRTQQEDSAVYLCASSAGGETQYFGPGTRLLVL.

This clonotype came up once. V and J are TRBV11-2 and TRBJ2-5; 10 nucleotides line up with TRBD2. Germline V CDR1 and CDR2: SGHAT, FQNNGV. Trimming at V came to 6 bases and at J to 3 bases, leaving 16 bases not matched to a gene. The CDR3 runs 18 residues. The CDR3 region is CASSLSSGRAWGKETQYF. The CDR3 DNA reads TGTGCCAGCAGTTTATCCAGCGGGAGGGCCTGGGGAAAAGAGACCCAGTACTTC.

The rearrangement joins TRBV6-2 or TRBV6-3 to TRBJ1-5; TRBD1 is a possible D gene (6 bases). The CDR3 runs 17 residues. Germline V gene sequence: CDR1 MNHEY, CDR2 SVGEGT. V shed 2 bases and J shed 1 base, with 15 bases lying between them. This chain's CDR3 is CASSYQAGETSNQPQHF. CDR3 nucleotide sequence: TGTGCCAGCAGTTACCAGGCAGGGGAGACCAGCAATCAGCCCCAGCATTTT.

This clonotype came up many times. This chain connects TRBV6-2 or TRBV6-3 to TRBJ1-5; TRBD1 might be the D (5 bases). V was cut by 6 bases and J by 10 bases, with 19 bases left in between. This CDR3 has 14 amino acids. The germline V gene encodes CDR1 MNHEY and CDR2 SVGEGT. CDR3 sequence (DNA): TGTGCCAGCAGAGACGATCAGGGTCTGATTCCCCAGCATTTT. Translated, it gives CASRDDQGLIPQHF.

The rearrangement uses TRBV6-1 and TRBJ2-7; 9 nucleotides line up with TRBD2. The V segment lost 4 bases and the J segment 5 bases; nucleotides outside the gene matches: 9. The CDR3 is 15 amino acids. CDR1 is MNHNS, CDR2 SASEGT, per germline. CDR3 DNA sequence: TGTGCCAGCAGTGCCAGGACTAGCGAGATCCACGAGCAGTACTTC. Translating it yields CASSARTSEIHEQYF.

This clonotype was picked up many times. V and J are TRBV13 and TRBJ2-7; D is possibly TRBD2 (6 bases). V lost 4 bases and J 5 bases, leaving 18 bases between the germline ends. CDR1 is PRHDT, CDR2 FYEKMQ, per germline (reference sequence). The length of the CDR3 is 15 residues. The chain's CDR3 is CASSSPRRAADEQYF. The CDR3 nucleotides read TGTGCCAGCAGCTCCCCGAGGAGGGCCGCGGACGAGCAGTACTTC.

The chain uses TRBV29-1 and TRBJ1-2, with unresolved D. Germline V CDR1 and CDR2: SQVTM, ANQGSEA. Trimming took off 3 bases at V and 2 bases at J, with 10 bases between the two ends. This CDR3 has 13 residues. In DNA, the CDR3 is TGCAGCGTTGACTCTGGGATAAACTATGGCTACACCTTC. This codes for CSVDSGINYGYTF.

This clonotype was counted ten times or more. Just one base apart from a much larger clone, this may be a read error. J is TRBJ2-5 and V is TRBV12-3 or TRBV12-4; D unclear. This CDR3 is built from 12 residues. V was shortened by 3 bases and J by 4 bases, with 6 bases between the two germline ends. CDR3 DNA: TGTGCCAGCAGTTTCTCTGGAGAGACCCAGTACTTC. Translated, it gives CASSFSGETQYF.